This T cell receptor beta chain was captured by sequencing in a study of blood T cells in healthy people across ages. General study results and limits: There were more naive CD4+ cells and higher diversity in long-lived donors than in aged donors.

This clonotype was found many times. Its antigen is undetermined. Then a second PCR, running about 7 to 11 cycles, was carried out with a sample-barcoded 5' primer and a J-beta primer mix. Each cDNA molecule, via a template-switch adaptor with 12 random nucleotides, was tagged. Each sample provided no less than 2.5 million CDR3-containing paired-end reads. TCRdb analysed the 5' RACE reads with MiXCR anew, one entry per CDR3 protein. Counted here are around 600,000 distinct CDR3 sequences, 40% to 55% occurring once; the ten biggest clones make up around 25%. CDR1 MNHEY and CDR2 SVGAGI come from the germline V gene. The CDR3 runs to 12 residues. Trimming cost V 7 bases and J 4 bases, with 11 bases left between them.

The rearrangement joins TRBV6-5 to TRBJ2-7; D is possibly TRBD1 (6 bases). This clonotype was obtained from an older man in good health. Sequencing was performed on blood. The CDR3 DNA sequence: TGTGCCAGCAAGGGACACGCATACGAGCAGTACTTC. Translated: CASKGHAYEQYF.